These T cell receptor beta chains were read from a single sample in a study of CD8 T cells in Susac syndrome. TCRdb reanalysed the immunoSEQ multiplex PCR reads using MiXCR and keeps one entry per CDR3 protein. The sample lists about 90,000 distinct CDR3 sequences; 90% to 95% were seen once. Material for sequencing was CD8+ T cells from PBMCs. These receptors all come from a human donor in good health. The CDR3 runs from the conserved cysteine through the conserved F or W. A D gene is named only where the DNA matches it firmly. Some rows mark clone size as missing; the rest say once, few, many or name a class of expanded clone.

TRBD1 TRBJ2-1 TRBV5-1 NA TGCGCCAGCAGACCCGGGACAGGGGCCTACAATGAGCAGTTCTTC CASRPGTGAYNEQFF
TRBD1 TRBJ2-7 TRBV7-9 NA TGTGCCAGCAGCAAGGGGACAGGGGAGAGGGACGAGCAGTACTTC CASSKGTGERDEQYF
TRBD1 TRBJ1-1 TRBV5-6 NA TGTGCCAGCAGCTTAGGACCCGGGACAGGGGACACTGAAGCTTTCTTT CASSLGPGTGDTEAFF
NA TRBJ1-3 TRBV29-1 NA TGCAGCGTTTGGACCGAGCTCTCTGGAAACACCATATATTTT CSVWTELSGNTIYF
NA TRBJ2-3 TRBV11-2 NA TGTGCCAGCAGTTTAGAGATCATCACAGATACGCAGTATTTT CASSLEIITDTQYF
NA TRBJ1-2 TRBV13 once TGTGCCAGCACCTTGGGACCAGGGAGAGGAGGGGATGGCTACACCTTC CASTLGPGRGGDGYTF
NA TRBJ1-1 TRBV5-6 NA TGTGCCAGCAGCTTGGAAGGGAACACTGAAGCTTTCTTT CASSLEGNTEAFF
NA TRBJ2-3 TRBV7-2 NA TGTGCCAGCAGCTTAGGGGGGATCGCAGATACGCAGTATTTT CASSLGGIADTQYF
NA TRBJ2-2 TRBV7-6 few TGTGCCAGCAGCTCTGGGTTCACCGGGGAGCTGTTTTTT CASSSGFTGELFF
NA TRBJ2-7 TRBV2 NA TGTGCCAGCAGTCTCCTAGGACTCGACAACCCCTCCTACGAGCAGTACTTC CASSLLGLDNPSYEQYF
NA TRBJ1-6 TRBV7-9 NA TGTGCCAGCAGCAACGAGACAGGCCGCTATAATTCACCCCTCCACTTT CASSNETGRYNSPLHF
NA TRBJ2-7 TRBV7-8 NA TGTGCCAGCAGCTTCCTCACCAGAACACCCTACGAGCAGTACTTC CASSFLTRTPYEQYF
TRBD1 TRBJ1-5 TRBV29-1 NA TGCAGCGTCCTGACAGGGAGTTCGGAGCCCCAGCATTTT CSVLTGSSEPQHF
TRBD2 TRBJ2-1 TRBV19 NA TGTGCCAGTAGTGTTACTAGCGGGGCATACAATGAGCAGTTCTTC CASSVTSGAYNEQFF
TRBD1 TRBJ1-5 TRBV19 NA TGTGCCAGTAGTGTGACAGGGGGATGGGGCAATCAGCCCCAGCATTTT CASSVTGGWGNQPQHF
TRBD1 TRBJ2-7 TRBV5-4 NA TGTGCCAGTGCTGTGACAGGGGCCTACTCCGAGCAGTACTTC CASAVTGAYSEQYF
NA TRBJ2-3 TRBV5-1 NA TGCGCCAGCAGCTTGGCCGGGGACCTCAATCAGGGTACGCAGTATTTT CASSLAGDLNQGTQYF
TRBD1 TRBJ2-3 TRBV30 NA TGTGCCTGGCTGACGACAGGGCCTTTGGATACGCAGTATTTT CAWLTTGPLDTQYF
TRBD2 TRBJ2-1 TRBV12-3/TRBV12-4 NA TGTGCCAGCAGTTTCCCGCTAGCGGGGGGCAGCTCCTACAATGAGCAGTTCTTC CASSFPLAGGSSYNEQFF
NA TRBJ1-2 TRBV29-1 NA TGCAGCGCCCGGACACGTTATGGCTACACCTTC CSARTRYGYTF
NA TRBJ2-1 TRBV2 NA TGTGCCAGCAGTGAACCGTATGCCGGGGACAATGAGCAGTTCTTC CASSEPYAGDNEQFF
TRBD2 TRBJ2-1 TRBV5-6 NA TGTGCCAGCAGCAGTAGCGGGGGGCTTCCTTACAATGAGCAGTTCTTC CASSSSGGLPYNEQFF
NA TRBJ2-1 TRBV9 NA TGTGCCAGCAGCGTAGACCTTTCCGAAAGCTCCTACAATGAGCAGTTCTTC CASSVDLSESSYNEQFF
NA TRBJ1-6 TRBV5-1 NA TGCGCCAGCAGCTTGGGGGACGGAAGCTCCTATAATTCACCCCTCCACTTT CASSLGDGSSYNSPLHF
TRBD1 TRBJ1-1 TRBV5-4 NA TGTGCCAGCAGCGCCGAGGGGGCCCTGAACACTGAAGCTTTCTTT CASSAEGALNTEAFF
NA TRBJ1-1 TRBV13 NA TGTGCCAGCAGCTTATGGGAGTTGAACACTGAAGCTTTCTTT CASSLWELNTEAFF
TRBD1 TRBJ1-6 TRBV27 NA TGTGCCAGCAGAGCGACAGGGTCTGTTTCACCCCTCCACTTT CASRATGSVSPLHF
NA TRBJ2-5 TRBV7-9 NA TGTGCCAGCAGCTTTTATAGGGACGACAGGCAAGAGACCCAGTACTTC CASSFYRDDRQETQYF
NA TRBJ2-2 TRBV5-1 NA TGCGCCAGCAGCGAATGGCCAACCGGGGAGCTGTTTTTT CASSEWPTGELFF
NA TRBJ1-1 TRBV6-6 NA TGTGCCAGCAGTTACGACCGACCGAACACTGAAGCTTTCTTT CASSYDRPNTEAFF
TRBD1 TRBJ1-3 TRBV12-3/TRBV12-4 NA TGTGCCAGCAGTTTACTACAGGGGAGAAACACCATATATTTT CASSLLQGRNTIYF
NA TRBJ1-2 TRBV30 NA TGTGCCTGGAGTCTCTTGGTTAGCGGCTACACCTTC CAWSLLVSGYTF
NA TRBJ2-1 TRBV2 NA TGTGCCAGCAGTGGACAGATTTATGAGCAGTTCTTC CASSGQIYEQFF
TRBD1 TRBJ1-2 TRBV9 NA TGTGCCAGCAGTTCGGACAGGGACGCCTATGGCTACACCTTC CASSSDRDAYGYTF
TRBD1 TRBJ2-7 TRBV2 NA TGTGCCAGCAGGGGGACAGGGGGCTACGAGCAGTACTTC CASRGTGGYEQYF
NA TRBJ1-5 TRBV19 NA TGTGCCAGTAGTATAGGTGATAGTCAGCCCCAGCATTTT CASSIGDSQPQHF
TRBD1 TRBJ2-7 TRBV7-8 NA TGTGCCAGCAGCTTAGCGTCAGGGGGTACCTACGAGCAGTACTTC CASSLASGGTYEQYF
TRBD1 TRBJ1-1 TRBV23-1 NA TGCGCCAGCAGTCTTAGGACAGGGGGCATCAATGACACTGAAGCTTTCTTT CASSLRTGGINDTEAFF
TRBD2 TRBJ2-3 TRBV24-1 NA TGTGCCACCGTCTTAGCGGGGGGTAGCACAGATACGCAGTATTTT CATVLAGGSTDTQYF
NA TRBJ2-1 TRBV9 NA TGTGCCAGCAGCACCTCGACTACACCCAGGTACAATGAGCAGTTCTTC CASSTSTTPRYNEQFF